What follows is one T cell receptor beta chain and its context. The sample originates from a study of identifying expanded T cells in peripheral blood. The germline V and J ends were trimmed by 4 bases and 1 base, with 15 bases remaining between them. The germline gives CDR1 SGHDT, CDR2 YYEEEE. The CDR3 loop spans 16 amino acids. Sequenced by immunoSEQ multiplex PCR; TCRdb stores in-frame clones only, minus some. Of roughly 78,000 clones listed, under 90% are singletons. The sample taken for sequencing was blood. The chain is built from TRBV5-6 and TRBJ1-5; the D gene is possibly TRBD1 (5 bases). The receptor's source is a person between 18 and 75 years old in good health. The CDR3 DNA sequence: TGTGCCAGCAGCGAGACGGGACGGACGAGCAATCAGCCCCAGCATTTT. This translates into CASSETGRTSNQPQHF.